This T cell receptor (beta chain) was sequenced for a study of CD8+ T cells in alopecia areata. Overall study context: A 6-month off-drug phase came after tofacitinib, which had lasted 6 to 18 months.

Treatment reported: oral pan-JAK inhibitor, 5-10 mg twice daily. RNA, once extracted, was reverse transcribed into cDNA for use as the sequencing template. Assay: immunoSEQ multiplex PCR; the TCRdb copy retains only in-frame clones and omits some. The sample has around 210,000 clones, around 65% seen once. This CDR3 has 16 amino acids. Trimming took 5 bases from V and 7 from J; bases not matched to a gene: 17. From germline, CDR1 is SGHVS and CDR2 FQNEAQ. The sample holds one count of this clone. This chain links TRBV7-8 with TRBJ2-7; 7 bases align to TRBD2. Sequencing was performed on CD4+ T cells sorted from blood, taken at week 4, from a patient treated with tofacitinib. This sequence originates from a human donor with alopecia areata. Here the CDR3 reads CASSPAGRPGGIEQYF. CDR3 nucleotides: TGTGCCAGCAGCCCCGCCGGGAGGCCCGGGGGGATAGAGCAGTACTTC.